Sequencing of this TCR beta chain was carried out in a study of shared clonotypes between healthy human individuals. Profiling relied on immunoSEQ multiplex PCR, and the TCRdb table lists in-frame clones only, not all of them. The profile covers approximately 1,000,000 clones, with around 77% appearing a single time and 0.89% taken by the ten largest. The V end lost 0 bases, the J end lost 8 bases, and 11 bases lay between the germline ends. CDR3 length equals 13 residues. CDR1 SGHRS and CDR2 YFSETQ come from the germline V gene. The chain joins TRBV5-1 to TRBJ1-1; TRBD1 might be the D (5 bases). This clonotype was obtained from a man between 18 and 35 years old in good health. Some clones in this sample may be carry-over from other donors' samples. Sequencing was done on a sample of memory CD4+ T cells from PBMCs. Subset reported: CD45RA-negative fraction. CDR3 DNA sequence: TGCGCCAGCAGCTTGGCCGTCGACAGAGAAGCTTTCTTT. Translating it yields CASSLAVDREAFF.